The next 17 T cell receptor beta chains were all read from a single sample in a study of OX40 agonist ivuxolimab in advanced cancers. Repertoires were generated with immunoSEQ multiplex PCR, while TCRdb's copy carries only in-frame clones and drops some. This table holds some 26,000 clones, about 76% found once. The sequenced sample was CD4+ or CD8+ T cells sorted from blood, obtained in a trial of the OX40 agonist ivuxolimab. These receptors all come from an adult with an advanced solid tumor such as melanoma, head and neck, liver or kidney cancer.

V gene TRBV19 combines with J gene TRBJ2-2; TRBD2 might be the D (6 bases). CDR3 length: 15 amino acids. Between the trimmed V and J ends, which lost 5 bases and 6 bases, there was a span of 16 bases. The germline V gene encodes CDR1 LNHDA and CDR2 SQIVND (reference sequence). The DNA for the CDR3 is TGTGCCAGTAGTGCCGAAATAGGGACTGCCGGGGAGCTGTTTTTT. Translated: CASSAEIGTAGELFF.

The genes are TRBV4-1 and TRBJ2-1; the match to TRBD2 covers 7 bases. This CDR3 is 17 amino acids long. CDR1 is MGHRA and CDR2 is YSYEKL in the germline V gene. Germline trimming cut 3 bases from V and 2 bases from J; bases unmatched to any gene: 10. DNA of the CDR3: TGCGCCAGCAGCCAGGGGATACTAGCGACCGCCTACAATGAGCAGTTCTTC. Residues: CASSQGILATAYNEQFF.

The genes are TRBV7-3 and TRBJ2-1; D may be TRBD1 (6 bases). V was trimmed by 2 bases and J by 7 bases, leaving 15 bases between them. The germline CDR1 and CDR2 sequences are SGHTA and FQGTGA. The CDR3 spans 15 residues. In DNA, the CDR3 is TGTGCCAGCAGCTTATGGCAGGGGAACGGGAATGAGCAGTTCTTC. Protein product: CASSLWQGNGNEQFF.

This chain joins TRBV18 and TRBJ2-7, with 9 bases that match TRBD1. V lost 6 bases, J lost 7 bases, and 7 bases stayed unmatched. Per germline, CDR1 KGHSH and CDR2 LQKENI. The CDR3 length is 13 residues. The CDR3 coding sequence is TGTGCCAGCTCTTTCGGACAGGGGTGGGAGCAGTACTTC. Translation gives CASSFGQGWEQYF. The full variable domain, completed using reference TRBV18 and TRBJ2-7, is NAGVMQNPRHLVRRRGQEARLRCSPMKGHSHVYWYRQLPEEGLKFMVYLQKENIIDESGMPKERFSAEFPKEGPSILRIQQVVRGDSAAYFCASSFGQGWEQYFGPGTRLTVT.

Written as DNA, the CDR3 is TGTGCCAGCAGCCAAGGGGCAATTGGCACAGATACGCAGTATTTT. As protein: CASSQGAIGTDTQYF. The gene calls are TRBV14 and TRBJ2-3; D unresolved. The CDR3 consists of 15 residues. V lost 1 base and J 1 base, leaving 9 bases between the germline ends. Germline CDR1 SGHDN, CDR2 FVKESK. The full variable domain, its missing parts supplied by reference TRBV14 and TRBJ2-3, is EAGVTQFPSHSVIEKGQTVTLRCDPISGHDNLYWYRRVMGKEIKFLLHFVKESKQDESGMPNNRFLAERTGGTYSTLKVQPAELEDSGVYFCASSQGAIGTDTQYFGPGTRLTVL.

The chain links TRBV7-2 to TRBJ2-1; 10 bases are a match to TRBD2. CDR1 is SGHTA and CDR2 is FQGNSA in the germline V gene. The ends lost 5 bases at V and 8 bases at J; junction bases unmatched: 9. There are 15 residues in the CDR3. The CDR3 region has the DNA TGTGCCAGCAGCCTCGTGGGACTAGCGTCCGATGAGCAGTTCTTC. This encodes CASSLVGLASDEQFF.

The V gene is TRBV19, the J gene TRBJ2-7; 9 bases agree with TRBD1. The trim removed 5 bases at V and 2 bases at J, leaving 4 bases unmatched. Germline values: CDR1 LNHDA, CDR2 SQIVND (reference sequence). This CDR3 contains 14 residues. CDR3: CASSGTGPPYEQYF. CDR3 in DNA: TGTGCCAGTAGTGGGACAGGGCCACCCTACGAGCAGTACTTC.

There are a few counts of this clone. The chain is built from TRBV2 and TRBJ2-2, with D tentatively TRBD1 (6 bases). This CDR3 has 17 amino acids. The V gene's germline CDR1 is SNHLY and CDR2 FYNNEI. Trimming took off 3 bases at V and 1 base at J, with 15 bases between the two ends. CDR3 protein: CASSDVRGLRNTGELFF. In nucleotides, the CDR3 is TGTGCCAGCAGTGACGTCAGGGGCTTAAGGAACACCGGGGAGCTGTTTTTT.

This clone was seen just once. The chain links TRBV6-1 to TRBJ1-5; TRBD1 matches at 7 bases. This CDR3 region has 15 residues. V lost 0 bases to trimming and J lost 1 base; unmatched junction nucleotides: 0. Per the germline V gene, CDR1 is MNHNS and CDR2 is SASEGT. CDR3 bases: TGTGCCAGCAGTGAAGCGACAGGGAGCAATCAGCCCCAGCATTTT. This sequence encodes CASSEATGSNQPQHF.

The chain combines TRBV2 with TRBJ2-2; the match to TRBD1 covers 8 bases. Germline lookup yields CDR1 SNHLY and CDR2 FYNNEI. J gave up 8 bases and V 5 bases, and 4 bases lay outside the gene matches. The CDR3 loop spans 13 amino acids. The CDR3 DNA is TGTGCCAGCAGTCCCAGACAGGGGGGGGAGCTGTTTTTT. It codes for CASSPRQGGELFF.

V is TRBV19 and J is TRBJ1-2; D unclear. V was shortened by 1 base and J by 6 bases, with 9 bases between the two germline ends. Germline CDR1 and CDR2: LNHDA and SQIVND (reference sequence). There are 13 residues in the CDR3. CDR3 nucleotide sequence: TGTGCCAGTAGTATAGGCCAGAAGGATGGCTACACCTTC. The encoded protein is CASSIGQKDGYTF.

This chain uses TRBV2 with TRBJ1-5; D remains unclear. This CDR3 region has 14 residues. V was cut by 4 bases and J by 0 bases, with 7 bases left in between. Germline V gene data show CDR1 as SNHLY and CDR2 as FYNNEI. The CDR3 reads CASSVGVSNQPQHF. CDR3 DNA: TGTGCCAGCAGTGTCGGAGTTAGCAATCAGCCCCAGCATTTT. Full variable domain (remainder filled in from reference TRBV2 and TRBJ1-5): EPEVTQTPSHQVTQMGQEVILRCVPISNHLYFYWYRQILGQKVEFLVSFYNNEISEKSEIFDDQFSVERPDGSNFTLKIRSTKLEDSAMYFCASSVGVSNQPQHFGDGTRLSIL.

CDR3 loop: CASSYGSGYTF. CDR3 nucleotides: TGTGCCAGCAGTTACGGGTCCGGCTACACCTTC. The V gene is TRBV6-5, the J gene TRBJ1-2; D not certain. The CDR3 totals 11 residues. V shed 2 bases and J shed 8 bases, with 6 bases lying between them. The germline V gene has CDR1 MNHEY and CDR2 SVGAGI.

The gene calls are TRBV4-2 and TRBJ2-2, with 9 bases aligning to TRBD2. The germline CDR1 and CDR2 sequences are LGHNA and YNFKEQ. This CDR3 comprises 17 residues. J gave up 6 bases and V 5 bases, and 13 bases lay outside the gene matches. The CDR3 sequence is CASSSPLSGSRSGELFF. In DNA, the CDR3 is TGTGCCAGCAGCTCCCCCCTTAGCGGGAGCAGGTCCGGGGAGCTGTTTTTT.

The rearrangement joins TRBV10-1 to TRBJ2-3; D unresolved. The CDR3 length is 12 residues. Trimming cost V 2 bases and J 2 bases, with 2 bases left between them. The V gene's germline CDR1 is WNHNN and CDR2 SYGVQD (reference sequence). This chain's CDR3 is CASSEHTDTQYF. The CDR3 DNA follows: TGCGCCAGCAGTGAGCACACAGATACGCAGTATTTT.

The CDR3 here is CAIWLGSDTQYF. CDR3 nucleotide sequence: TGTGCCATCTGGCTGGGGTCAGATACGCAGTATTTT. The V and J genes are TRBV10-3 and TRBJ2-3; D ambiguous. This CDR3 comprises 12 residues. The germline CDR1 and CDR2 sequences are ENHRY and SYGVKD. V lost 8 bases and J 4 bases, leaving 10 bases between the germline ends.

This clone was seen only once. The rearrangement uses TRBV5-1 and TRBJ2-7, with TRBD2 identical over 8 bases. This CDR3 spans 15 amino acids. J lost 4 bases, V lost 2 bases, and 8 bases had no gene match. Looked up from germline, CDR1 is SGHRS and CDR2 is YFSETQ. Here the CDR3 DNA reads TGCGCCAGCAGCTTTGGTAGCGGGAACTCTTACGAGCAGTACTTC. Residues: CASSFGSGNSYEQYF.